This T cell receptor (beta chain) emerged from a study of CD8 T cells in Susac syndrome. Germline V gene data show CDR1 as SGHNT and CDR2 as YYREEE (reference sequence). The CDR3 consists of 15 residues. Losses at the gene ends were 4 bases for V and 4 bases for J; bases not matched to a gene: 6. Sequencing of TCR beta was carried out in blood CD8+ and CD4+ T cells. The multiple sclerosis controls were treatment-naive patients affected by stable or active relapsing-remitting disease. RNA amounts of roughly 0.45 to 1 ug underwent reverse transcription with random hexamers. Multiplex immunoSEQ PCR targeted 54 Vbeta and 13 Jbeta TCR beta segments. MiXCR, run by TCRdb on the immunoSEQ multiplex PCR reads, gives a single entry per CDR3 protein. Altogether hundreds of thousands of distinct CDR3 sequences are present, 80% to 95% being singletons, with the ten largest covering around 0.072%.

The sample taken for sequencing was CD4+ T cells from PBMCs. The receptor was derived from a human donor with multiple sclerosis. The rearrangement uses TRBV5-4 and TRBJ2-7, with 12 bases that match TRBD2. CDR3 in amino acids: CASSLRLAGVYEQYF. The DNA of the CDR3 is TGTGCCAGCAGCCTTCGACTAGCGGGGGTTTACGAGCAGTACTTC.